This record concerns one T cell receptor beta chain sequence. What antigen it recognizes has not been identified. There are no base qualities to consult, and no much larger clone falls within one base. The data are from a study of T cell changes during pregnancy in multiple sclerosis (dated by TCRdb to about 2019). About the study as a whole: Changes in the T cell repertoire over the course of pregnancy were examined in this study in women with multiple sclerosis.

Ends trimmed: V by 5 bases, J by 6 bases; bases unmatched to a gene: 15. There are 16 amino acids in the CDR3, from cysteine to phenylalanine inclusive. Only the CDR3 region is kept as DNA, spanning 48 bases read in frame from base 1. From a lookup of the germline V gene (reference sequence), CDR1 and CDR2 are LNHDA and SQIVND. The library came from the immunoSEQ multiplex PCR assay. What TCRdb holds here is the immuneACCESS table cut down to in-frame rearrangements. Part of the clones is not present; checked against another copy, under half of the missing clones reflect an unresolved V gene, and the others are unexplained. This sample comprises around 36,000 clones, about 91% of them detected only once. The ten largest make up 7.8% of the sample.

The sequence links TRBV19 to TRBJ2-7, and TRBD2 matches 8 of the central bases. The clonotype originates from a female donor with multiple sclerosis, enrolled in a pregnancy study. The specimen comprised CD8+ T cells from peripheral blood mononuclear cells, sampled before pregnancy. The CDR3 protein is CASSPEPGLGLREQYF. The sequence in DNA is TGTGCCAGTAGTCCTGAACCGGGACTAGGTCTTCGCGAGCAGTACTTC. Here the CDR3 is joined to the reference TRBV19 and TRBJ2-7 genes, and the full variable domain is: DGGITQSPKYLFRKEGQNVTLSCEQNLNHDAMYWYRQDPGQGLRLIYYSQIVNDFQKGDIAEGYSVSREKKESFPLTVTSAQKNPTAFYLCASSPEPGLGLREQYFGPGTRLTVT.